The 16 T cell receptor beta chains below come from one sample, sequenced in a study of blood T cells in healthy people across ages. Sample-barcoded 5' priming and a J-beta primer mix drove a second PCR of about 6 to 12 cycles. TCRdb itself ran the 5' RACE reads through MiXCR, one entry per CDR3 protein. Among about 400,000 distinct CDR3 sequences, about 55% were seen once, and the ten largest hold around 49%. The sequencing input was blood. All receptors come from a man between 60 and 70 years old in good health.

The V call is TRBV27, the J call TRBJ2-2; D gene ambiguous. Between the trimmed V and J ends, which lost 6 bases and 5 bases, there was a span of 10 bases. Germline loops: CDR1 MNHEY, CDR2 SMNVEV (reference sequence). The CDR3 spans 13 residues. CDR3 in amino acids: CASRPTITGELFF. DNA for the CDR3: TGTGCCAGCAGACCCACAATAACCGGGGAGCTGTTTTTT.

The J gene is TRBJ2-5, the V gene TRBV29-1; TRBD2 matches at 7 bases. J lost 2 bases, V lost 3 bases, and 6 bases had no gene match. The germline CDR1 and CDR2 sequences are SQVTM and ANQGSEA. The CDR3 runs 14 residues. The DNA of the CDR3 is TGCAGCGTTGAGGATGGGCGGGGGCAAGAGACCCAGTACTTC. This gives the protein CSVEDGRGQETQYF.

The rearrangement uses TRBV2 and TRBJ2-2, with 14 bases that match TRBD2. The CDR3 totals 16 residues. V gave up 4 bases and J gave up 7 bases; unmatched junction bases: 5. CDR1 and CDR2 from the germline V gene are SNHLY and FYNNEI. The CDR3, as DNA: TGTGCCAGCAGTGCGGGACTAGCGGGAGTTGGCGGGGAGCTGTTTTTT. Translation gives CASSAGLAGVGGELFF.

This clonotype has a single count. The J gene is TRBJ2-1, the V gene TRBV3-1, with 8 nucleotides matching TRBD2. Germline loops: CDR1 LGHDT, CDR2 YNNKEL (reference sequence). With V trimmed by 6 bases and J by 6 bases, 7 bases remained unmatched. CDR3 length: 14 residues. DNA for the CDR3: TGTGCCAGCAGTCCCGGGAGGGCGCGCAATGAGCAGTTCTTC. Its protein is CASSPGRARNEQFF.

As for this clonotype: At one end the junction does not follow the germline gene, possibly because of a read error. V gene TRBV4-2 combines with J gene TRBJ2-5, with TRBD1 matching 7 bases. CDR3 length equals 14 residues. The germline V gene encodes CDR1 LGHNA and CDR2 YNFKEQ. CDR3 bases: TGTGCCAGCAGCCAGGGGGACAGTCAAGGGACCCAGTACTTC. This sequence encodes CASSQGDSQGTQYF.

The table lists this clonotype with a few counts. The chain is built from TRBV12-5 and TRBJ2-7; unclear D gene. The V end lost 5 bases, the J end lost 4 bases, and 9 bases lay between the germline ends. Germline V CDR1 and CDR2: LGHNT, FRNRAP. The CDR3 contains 12 residues. The CDR3: CASGPSLYEQYF. The CDR3 bases are TGTGCTAGTGGTCCCTCCTTATACGAGCAGTACTTC.

The gene calls are TRBV5-6 and TRBJ2-5, with D uncertain. Germline CDR1 and CDR2: SGHDT and YYEEEE. The CDR3 is 15 amino acids. The ends were cut back, 2 bases at V and 1 base at J, with 12 bases in the middle. CDR3 sequence: CASSFLWAGQETQYF. In nucleotides, the CDR3 is TGTGCCAGCAGCTTTCTGTGGGCAGGCCAAGAGACCCAGTACTTC.

V usage is TRBV10-3 and J usage is TRBJ2-3, with 10 bases lining up with TRBD2. With 7 bases clipped from V and 1 base from J, the junction kept 2 bases outside the gene matches. CDR1 and CDR2 (germline): ENHRY, SYGVKD. This CDR3 comprises 14 residues. The CDR3 spells CAIKLAGGTDTQYF. CDR3 nucleotides: TGTGCCATCAAGCTAGCGGGGGGCACAGATACGCAGTATTTT.

The chain is built from TRBV7-2 and TRBJ1-6; the D gene is possibly TRBD1 (6 bases). The CDR3 loop spans 16 amino acids. Trimming cost V 7 bases and J 4 bases, with 17 bases left between them. Germline V gene data show CDR1 as SGHTA and CDR2 as FQGNSA. CDR3 sequence: CASTATGKAYNSPLHF. In DNA form, the CDR3 reads TGTGCCAGCACCGCAACAGGGAAAGCTTATAATTCACCCCTCCACTTT.

The chain uses TRBV5-1 and TRBJ1-4; a possible D gene is TRBD1 (5 bases). The germline CDR1 and CDR2 sequences are SGHRS and YFSETQ. The ends were cut back, 0 bases at V and 5 bases at J, with 8 bases in the middle. CDR3 size: 14 residues. The chain's CDR3 is CASSLEGENEKLFF. The CDR3 nucleotides read TGCGCCAGCAGCTTGGAAGGGGAGAATGAAAAACTGTTTTTT. Full variable domain (missing parts from reference TRBV5-1 and TRBJ1-4): KAGVTQTPRYLIKTRGQQVTLSCSPISGHRSVSWYQQTPGQGLQFLFEYFSETQRNKGNFPGRFSGRQFSNSRSEMNVSTLELGDSALYLCASSLEGENEKLFFGSGTQLSVL.

The V gene is TRBV5-1, the J gene TRBJ2-5; D is perhaps TRBD2 (6 bases). V was shortened by 4 bases and J by 11 bases, with 18 bases between the two germline ends. The CDR3 spans 13 residues. Germline CDR1 is SGHRS and CDR2 is YFSETQ. CDR3 nucleotide sequence: TGCGCCAGCAGCACCAGGACGGACTACAAGCAGTACTTC. Translating gives CASSTRTDYKQYF.

This clonotype was found many times. The CDR3 DNA reads TGCGCCAGCAGCTTGGGACCCCTCCGGGACGAGCAGTACTTC. This translates into CASSLGPLRDEQYF. The chain combines TRBV5-1 with TRBJ2-7; no reliable D call. The CDR3 runs to 14 residues. V was cut by 0 bases and J by 5 bases, with 12 bases left in between. CDR1 is SGHRS and CDR2 is YFSETQ in the germline V gene.

Here the CDR3 reads CASSRDFTYEQYF. CDR3 bases: TGTGCCAGCAGCAGGGACTTTACCTACGAGCAGTACTTC. J is TRBJ2-7 and V is TRBV9; D possibly corresponds to TRBD2 (6 bases). The CDR3 spans 13 residues. Germline CDR1 and CDR2: SGDLS and YYNGEE. V dropped 4 bases and J dropped 2 bases, with 10 bases sitting between them.

The count of this clonotype is one. The chain couples TRBV12-3 or TRBV12-4 to TRBJ2-1; D may be TRBD2 (6 bases). Trimming shortened V by 3 bases and J by 5 bases, and 11 bases separated the two germline ends. This CDR3 comprises 14 residues. The CDR3 DNA is TGTGCCAGCAGTTTGTCGGGGAGGAACAATGAGCAGTTCTTC. Translating gives CASSLSGRNNEQFF.

The V and J genes are TRBV12-3 or TRBV12-4 and TRBJ2-3; D remains ambiguous. The CDR3 runs 11 residues. The ends were cut back, 1 base at V and 7 bases at J, with 3 bases in the middle. DNA for the CDR3: TGTGCCAGCAGTTTAGACTATACGCAGTATTTT. Its translation is CASSLDYTQYF.

The CDR3 region is CASSPLGSDGYTF. The CDR3 DNA sequence: TGTGCCAGCAGCCCCTTGGGGTCGGACGGCTACACCTTC. V gene TRBV7-9 combines with J gene TRBJ1-2; D uncertain. V was cut by 5 bases and J by 8 bases, with 15 bases left in between. Germline CDR1 reads SEHNR; CDR2 reads FQNEAQ (reference sequence). The CDR3 length is 13 residues.